This T cell receptor beta chain derives from a study of blood T cell repertoires in COVID-19. The CDR3 sequence is 12 residues long. The V end was cut by 2 bases, the J end by 6 bases, with 5 bases between. Germline CDR1 reads SGHNT; CDR2 reads YYREEE (reference sequence). The table came from immunoSEQ multiplex PCR; TCRdb's copy has only in-frame clones and leaves some out. The data contain fewer than 150,000 clones, over 75% of them seen just once; the ten biggest clones take up roughly 3.6%. J is TRBJ2-2 and V is TRBV5-4; D is undetermined. The source material was peripheral blood. The TCR comes from a woman aged 60-70 years with acute or convalescent COVID-19. The CDR3 protein is CASSFRAGELFF. The CDR3 region has the DNA TGTGCCAGCAGCTTTAGAGCCGGGGAGCTGTTTTTT.